The present entry profiles one T cell receptor beta chain with its context. Its antigen remains unidentified. This CDR3 has 16 amino acids. CDR1 is SGHRS, CDR2 YFSETQ, per germline. V was trimmed by 0 bases and J by 6 bases, leaving 16 bases between them. These data are taken from a study of cytomegalovirus exposure and HLA in healthy donors. The PCR made use of 60 Vbeta and 13 Jbeta primers. Method: immunoSEQ multiplex PCR; TCRdb's copy keeps in-frame clones and lacks some. There are under 200,000 clones in the sample; over 70% occur only once, and around 7% lies in the top ten. Study outcomes and limitations: There were a few CMV-associated chains whose specificity for CMV antigens was confirmed in vitro.

The sequence was collected from a woman aged 35 to 49 in good health and CMV-seropositive. Source material: PBMCs. The chain links TRBV5-1 to TRBJ1-5, with D possibly TRBD1 on 6 matching bases. The CDR3 here is CASSLGGNRDPQPQHF. The CDR3 region has the DNA TGCGCCAGCAGCTTGGGAGGAAACAGGGACCCTCAGCCCCAGCATTTT.